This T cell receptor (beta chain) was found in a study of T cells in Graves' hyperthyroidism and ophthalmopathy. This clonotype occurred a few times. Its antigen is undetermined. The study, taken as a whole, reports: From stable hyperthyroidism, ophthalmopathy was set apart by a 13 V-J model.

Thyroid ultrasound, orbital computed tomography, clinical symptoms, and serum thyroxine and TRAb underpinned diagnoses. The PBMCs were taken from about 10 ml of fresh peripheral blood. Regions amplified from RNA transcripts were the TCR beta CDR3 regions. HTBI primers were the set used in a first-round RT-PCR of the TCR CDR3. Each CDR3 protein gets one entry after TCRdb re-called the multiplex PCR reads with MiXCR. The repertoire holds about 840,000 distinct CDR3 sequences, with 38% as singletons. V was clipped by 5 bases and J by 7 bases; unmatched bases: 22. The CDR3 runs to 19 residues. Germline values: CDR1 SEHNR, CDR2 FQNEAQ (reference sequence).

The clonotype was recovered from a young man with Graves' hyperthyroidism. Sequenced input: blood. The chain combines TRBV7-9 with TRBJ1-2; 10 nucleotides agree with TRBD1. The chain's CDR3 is CASSRRAPGTGEIRLGYTF. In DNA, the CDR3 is TGTGCCAGCAGCCGCCGCGCCCCCGGGACAGGGGAGATTAGGCTTGGCTACACCTTC.